These T cell receptor beta chains were read from a single sample in a study of human T cells and chemical hapten exposure. TCRdb recomputed calls from the RACE reads with MiXCR, one row per CDR3 protein. The profile shows about 89,000 distinct CDR3 sequences, 13% of them singletons. The specimen comprised whole blood, sampled in connection with sensitization to the hapten diphenylcyclopropenone (DPC). The source is a woman in her 50s with alopecia areata. Some clones in this sample may be carry-over from other donors' samples. Each CDR3 is given with its conserved first and last residue. D genes are given only for firm matches. Only some rows state a clone size, as once, few, many or a class for expanded clones.

TRBD2,TRBJ2-5,TRBV3-1,16,few,CASSQDLSGRAETQYF,TGTGCCAGCAGCCAAGATCTTAGCGGGAGGGCGGAGACCCAGTACTTC
TRBD2,TRBJ2-1,TRBV3-1,15,NA,CASSQASGFSNEQFF,TGTGCCAGCAGCCAAGCTAGCGGGTTCTCAAATGAGCAGTTCTTC
NA,TRBJ2-1,TRBV29-1,10,many,CSGLFNEQFF,TGCAGCGGCCTCTTCAATGAGCAGTTCTTC
NA,TRBJ2-2,TRBV18,16,NA,CASSNAGQSNTGELFF,TGTGCCAGCTCAAACGCGGGACAGTCGAACACCGGGGAGCTGTTTTTT
NA,TRBJ2-2,TRBV29-1,14,NA,CSARTTNPSGELFF,TGCAGCGCCCGGACTACCAACCCCAGCGGGGAGCTGTTTTTT
TRBD1,TRBJ1-3,TRBV5-1,16,few,CASSAGQADSGNTIYF,TGCGCCAGCAGCGCGGGACAGGCAGACTCTGGAAACACCATATATTTT
NA,TRBJ2-1,TRBV20-1,13,NA,CSARLSPFDEQFF,TGCAGTGCTAGGCTCTCCCCCTTTGATGAGCAGTTCTTC
NA,TRBJ2-1,TRBV18,15,NA,CASSPTSGLHNEQFF,TGTGCCAGCTCACCAACGAGCGGCCTACACAATGAGCAGTTCTTC
NA,TRBJ1-6,TRBV19,13,few,CASSPKWDSPLHF,TGTGCCAGTAGCCCAAAATGGGATTCACCCCTCCACTTT
NA,TRBJ1-1,TRBV12-3/TRBV12-4,15,many,CASSFSGDLGTEAFF,TGTGCCAGCAGTTTTTCGGGGGATTTGGGCACTGAAGCTTTCTTT
NA,TRBJ2-7,TRBV21-1,18,many,CASSGIGRLASGGYEQYF,TGTGCCAGCAGCGGAATAGGTAGGCTGGCTAGCGGGGGCTACGAGCAGTACTTC
NA,TRBJ1-1,TRBV2,14,NA,CASRVGQSNTEASF,TGTGCCAGCAGAGTTGGACAGTCGAACACTGAAGCTTCCTTT
NA,TRBJ2-5,TRBV20-1,12,few,CSAIRGIGTQYF,TGCAGTGCTATACGGGGAATAGGGACCCAGTACTTC
NA,TRBJ2-2,TRBV12-3/TRBV12-4,16,NA,CASSFDLTVNTGELFF,TGTGCCAGCAGTTTTGATCTGACAGTGAACACCGGGGAGCTGTTTTTT
NA,TRBJ2-4,TRBV7-9,14,many,CASSPPKGAAIQYF,TGTGCCAGCAGCCCGCCGAAAGGGGCGGCCATTCAGTACTTC
NA,TRBJ1-2,TRBV6-5,12,many,CASRGRRGGYTF,TGTGCCAGCAGAGGAAGGAGAGGCGGCTACACCTTC
NA,TRBJ1-1,TRBV9,13,many,CASSVKSNTEAFF,TGTGCCAGCAGCGTTAAATCGAACACTGAAGCTTTCTTT
NA,TRBJ1-6,TRBV6-5,16,NA,CASSYATFGVYSPLHF,TGTGCCAGCAGTTACGCGACATTTGGCGTTTATTCACCCCTCCACTTT
TRBD2,TRBJ2-2,TRBV29-1,12,few,CSAGTSAGELFF,TGCAGCGCTGGGACTAGCGCCGGGGAGCTGTTTTTT
NA,TRBJ2-1,TRBV6-4,15,few,CASSEEDSSYNEQFF,TGTGCCAGCAGTGAAGAGGACAGCTCCTACAATGAGCAGTTCTTC
NA,TRBJ2-5,TRBV2,16,many,CASEGSGRDLQETQYF,TGTGCCAGCGAGGGGTCGGGACGGGACTTACAAGAGACCCAGTACTTC
NA,TRBJ1-5,TRBV20-1,13,few,CSARDRGNQPQHF,TGCAGTGCTAGAGACAGGGGCAATCAGCCCCAGCATTTT
NA,TRBJ2-5,TRBV29-1,10,few,CSTLAETQYF,TGCAGCACCTTGGCCGAGACCCAGTACTTC
NA,TRBJ2-1,TRBV7-9,16,few,CASSLRLAPPYNEQFF,TGTGCCAGCAGCTTAAGGTTGGCTCCTCCCTACAATGAGCAGTTCTTC